The 32 T cell receptor beta chains presented below share a single source sample, sequenced in a study of CD8+ T cells in alopecia areata. Treatment reported: oral pan-JAK inhibitor, 5-10 mg twice daily. cDNA reverse transcribed from extracted RNA served as the sequencing template. Data came from immunoSEQ multiplex PCR; TCRdb stores just in-frame clones and leaves some out. This sample has roughly 190,000 clones; approximately 60% occur once, and the top ten carry approximately 3.4%. Sequencing used CD4+ T cells sorted from blood, obtained at week 4, from a patient treated with tofacitinib. The receptors were sampled from a human donor with alopecia areata.

The chain couples TRBV29-1 to TRBJ1-1; possible D gene TRBD1, 6 bases. CDR1 and CDR2 (germline): SQVTM, ANQGSEA. V shed 7 bases and J shed 1 base, with 13 bases lying between them. The CDR3 totals 13 residues. The CDR3 here is CSAYKDRNTEAFF. In DNA form, the CDR3 reads TGCAGCGCCTACAAGGACAGGAACACTGAAGCTTTCTTT.

The chain carries TRBV5-1 and TRBJ2-1; 10 bases align to TRBD2. The junction had 9 bases not matched to a gene; V was cut back by 3 bases and J by 6 bases. This CDR3 has 16 amino acids. Germline loops: CDR1 SGHRS, CDR2 YFSETQ. CDR3 bases: TGCGCCAGCAGCTGGCCCCCCGGGACTAGCGCCAATGAGCAGTTCTTC. Its translation is CASSWPPGTSANEQFF.

This clone was observed a single time. This chain uses TRBV27 with TRBJ1-5, with D tentatively TRBD1 (5 bases). The V gene lost 6 bases and the J gene lost 7 bases, with 19 bases spanning the gap. CDR3 length: 15 residues. Germline lookup yields CDR1 MNHEY and CDR2 SMNVEV (reference sequence). CDR3 nucleotide sequence: TGTGCCAGCAGCTCTAGGTCGGGGACGGGGCAGCCCCAGCATTTT. This codes for CASSSRSGTGQPQHF.

The chain links TRBV5-4 to TRBJ2-5, with 10 bases identical to TRBD1. Trimming at V came to 5 bases and at J to 6 bases, leaving 10 bases not matched to a gene. Germline V gene sequence: CDR1 SGHNT, CDR2 YYREEE (reference sequence). CDR3 length equals 15 residues. CDR3 in amino acids: CASSMGTGEGKTQYF. The CDR3 DNA sequence: TGTGCCAGCAGTATGGGGACAGGGGAGGGGAAGACCCAGTACTTC.

This clone was observed a handful of times. The V gene is TRBV7-3, the J gene TRBJ2-2, with 9 positions matching TRBD1. This CDR3 is built from 15 residues. Germline trimming cut 6 bases from V and 6 bases from J; bases unmatched to any gene: 8. Germline V gene data show CDR1 as SGHTA and CDR2 as FQGTGA. The DNA for the CDR3 is TGTGCCAGCAGTACCGACAGGGGGAATCCCGGGGAGCTGTTTTTT. Translated, it gives CASSTDRGNPGELFF. Filled out from reference TRBV7-3 and TRBJ2-2, the complete variable domain reads GAGVSQTPSNKVTEKGKYVELRCDPISGHTALYWYRQSLGQGPEFLIYFQGTGAADDSGLPNDRFFAVRPEGSVSTLKIQRTERGDSAVYLCASSTDRGNPGELFFGEGSRLTVL.

Concerning this clone: An end of the junction does not agree with germline; a read error may underlie this. The chain joins TRBV7-3 to TRBJ1-1, with TRBD1 as a possible D gene (6 bases). The CDR3 consists of 13 residues. Germline V gene sequence: CDR1 SGHTA, CDR2 FQGTGA. This CDR3 reads CASGLGGGTEAFF. DNA of the CDR3: TGTGCCAGCGGCTTAGGAGGGGGCACTGAAGCTTTCTTT.

V is TRBV30 and J is TRBJ2-3; 10 bases align to TRBD2. CDR3 length: 14 amino acids. Germline CDR1 is GTSNPN and CDR2 is SVGIG (reference sequence). With V trimmed by 3 bases and J by 4 bases, 4 bases remained unmatched. The CDR3 is CAWRPSGGPDTQYF. CDR3 coding DNA: TGTGCCTGGAGACCTAGCGGGGGACCAGATACGCAGTATTTT.

The J gene is TRBJ1-5, the V gene TRBV7-9; no clear D gene. Trimming pared 5 bases from V and 4 bases from J, leaving 15 bases between. The CDR3 runs 15 residues. The germline V gene encodes CDR1 SEHNR and CDR2 FQNEAQ (reference sequence). The CDR3 protein is CASSPSGRINQPQHF. CDR3 in DNA: TGTGCCAGCAGCCCCAGTGGTCGAATTAATCAGCCCCAGCATTTT. The whole variable domain, remainder taken from reference TRBV7-9 and TRBJ1-5, is DTGVSQNPRHKITKRGQNVTFRCDPISEHNRLYWYRQTLGQGPEFLTYFQNEAQLEKSRLLSDRFSAERPKGSFSTLEIQRTEQGDSAMYLCASSPSGRINQPQHFGDGTRLSIL.

The chain joins TRBV29-1 to TRBJ1-2; 9 positions agree with TRBD1. The CDR3 runs to 13 residues. V lost 6 bases and J lost 4; bases outside the gene matches: 6. Germline V CDR1 and CDR2: SQVTM, ANQGSEA. CDR3 DNA sequence: TGCAGCGTACAATGGGACAGGGTCTATGGCTACACCTTC. It is translated as CSVQWDRVYGYTF.

This clone was counted only a few times. The CDR3 here is CAWSLLGGPGYTF. The CDR3 DNA sequence: TGTGCCTGGAGCCTACTTGGGGGTCCTGGCTACACCTTC. The chain has TRBV30 and TRBJ1-2; D might be TRBD1 (5 bases). The CDR3 sequence is 13 residues long. V was shortened by 3 bases and J by 7 bases, with 15 bases between the two germline ends. Germline lookup yields CDR1 GTSNPN and CDR2 SVGIG (reference sequence).

This clone was found a few times. This chain joins TRBV5-4 and TRBJ2-6; D perhaps matches TRBD2 (8 bases). The CDR3 loop spans 14 amino acids. Trimming left V 9 bases short and J 2 bases short, with 12 bases between. Germline V lookup: CDR1 SGHNT, CDR2 YYREEE (reference sequence). CDR3 nucleotide sequence: TGTGCCACGGGAGGGGGCGCTGGGGCCAACGTCCTGACTTTC. Translated: CATGGGAGANVLTF. Full variable domain (rest looked up from reference TRBV5-4 and TRBJ2-6): ETGVTQSPTHLIKTRGQQVTLRCSSQSGHNTVSWYQQALGQGPQFIFQYYREEENGRGNFPPRFSGLQFPNYSSELNVNALELDDSALYLCATGGGAGANVLTFGAGSRLTVL.

The J gene is TRBJ2-5, the V gene TRBV30; 15 bases are a match to TRBD2. V lost 0 bases to trimming and J lost 2 bases; unmatched junction nucleotides: 1. The CDR3 runs 16 residues. Looked up from germline, CDR1 is GTSNPN and CDR2 is SVGIG (reference sequence). The CDR3 loop is CAWSVGLAGGQETQYF. CDR3 in DNA: TGTGCCTGGAGTGTGGGACTAGCGGGGGGTCAAGAGACCCAGTACTTC. Full variable domain (remainder filled in from reference TRBV30 and TRBJ2-5): SQTIHQWPATLVQPVGSPLSLECTVEGTSNPNLYWYRQAAGRGLQLLFYSVGIGQISSEVPQNLSASRPQDRQFILSSKKLLLSDSGFYLCAWSVGLAGGQETQYFGPGTRLLVL.

This clone was seen a single time. The V call is TRBV6-5, the J call TRBJ1-2, with TRBD1 identical over 8 bases. Unmatched junction bases numbered 6, after V lost 5 bases and J lost 4 bases. The CDR3 is 14 amino acids. The V gene's germline CDR1 is MNHEY and CDR2 SVGAGI. CDR3 nucleotides: TGTGCCAGCAGTAGACAGGGGTTGGGCTATGGCTACACCTTC. As protein: CASSRQGLGYGYTF.

This sequence joins TRBV7-2 and TRBJ2-2; D ambiguous. Per the germline V gene, CDR1 is SGHTA and CDR2 is FQGNSA. This CDR3 is 15 amino acids long. Trimming removed 3 bases at V and 5 bases at J, with 13 bases between. CDR3 sequence: CASSFQDARTGELFF. The CDR3 DNA is TGTGCCAGCAGCTTCCAAGATGCTAGGACCGGGGAGCTGTTTTTT.

About this clone: The final CDR3 position lacks the conserved phenylalanine or tryptophan, pointing to a likely read error. The DNA is left out, because the CDR3 cannot be placed on it with certainty; the CDR3 is given as TCRdb lists it. This rearrangement joins TRBV10-2 to TRBJ2-3; the table calls TRBD2, which could not be checked here. The CDR3 is 15 amino acids long, termini counted. Germline assignment: CDR1 WSHSY and CDR2 SAAADI. CDR3 region: CASSSVAGGPHVVPV.

This clone has more than one count but fewer than ten. The CDR3 region has the DNA TGCGCCAGCAGCTTCGGCGGCCCAAGGAACACTGAAGCTTTCTTT. This translates into CASSFGGPRNTEAFF. The rearrangement links TRBV5-1 to TRBJ1-1, with D unclear. V shed 2 bases and J shed 1 base, with 12 bases lying between them. The CDR3 covers 15 residues. The germline V gene encodes CDR1 SGHRS and CDR2 YFSETQ.

The chain has TRBV7-8 and TRBJ2-1; D uncertain. This CDR3 is 14 amino acids long. The V end was cut by 2 bases, the J end by 10 bases, with 15 bases between. Germline V gene sequence: CDR1 SGHVS, CDR2 FQNEAQ. The DNA for the CDR3 is TGTGCCAGCAGCTTAATGAGCTTAGAGAACGAGCAGTTCTTC. Translated: CASSLMSLENEQFF. Supplemented by reference TRBV7-8 and TRBJ2-1, the full variable domain reads GAGVSQSPRYKVAKRGQDVALRCDPISGHVSLFWYQQALGQGPEFLTYFQNEAQLDKSGLPSDRFFAERPEGSVSTLKIQRTQQEDSAVYLCASSLMSLENEQFFGPGTRLTVL.

This chain connects TRBV29-1 to TRBJ1-5, with unresolved D. V lost 4 bases, J lost 0 bases, and 10 bases lay in between. CDR3 length: 14 amino acids. Germline assignment: CDR1 SQVTM and CDR2 ANQGSEA. The CDR3 loop reads CSVGEPHSNQPQHF. The CDR3 bases are TGCAGCGTTGGAGAACCGCATAGCAATCAGCCCCAGCATTTT.

This clone was counted a few times. The rearrangement uses TRBV19 and TRBJ2-5; D possibly uses TRBD1 or TRBD2 (6 bases each). The CDR3 covers 13 residues. With 5 bases removed from V and 6 bases from J, the gap between germline ends came to 13 bases. Per the germline V gene, CDR1 is LNHDA and CDR2 is SQIVND (reference sequence). CDR3 region: CASSPGASQTQYF. The CDR3 nucleotides are TGTGCCAGTAGTCCGGGGGCTTCGCAGACCCAGTACTTC.

This rearrangement joins TRBV30 to TRBJ2-3; the D call may be TRBD1 or TRBD2 (5 bases each). V lost 1 base and J lost 4, with 12 bases in between. This CDR3 has 14 amino acids. Germline values: CDR1 GTSNPN, CDR2 SVGIG (reference sequence). The CDR3 sequence: CAWSEGTGADTQYF. The CDR3 DNA reads as TGTGCCTGGAGTGAAGGGACCGGGGCAGATACGCAGTATTTT.

This clone was recorded a few times. V is TRBV2 and J is TRBJ1-5; 7 bases map to TRBD1. CDR3 size: 14 residues. The V gene end was trimmed by 3 bases and the J gene end by 9 bases; junction bases not matched to a gene: 8. Germline CDR1 and CDR2: SNHLY and FYNNEI. In DNA, the CDR3 is TGTGCCAGCAGTGACAGGGGGGCTATCAGGCCCCAGCATTTT. Encoded protein: CASSDRGAIRPQHF.

CDR3 nucleotides: TGTGCCTGCCCCGAGCGGGGGGGCCGAGGCGGGGAGCTGTTTTTT. Protein sequence: CACPERGGRGGELFF. The chain recombines TRBV30 with TRBJ2-2; the match to TRBD2 covers 10 bases. Losses at the gene ends were 6 bases for V and 7 bases for J; bases not matched to a gene: 11. The V gene's germline CDR1 is GTSNPN and CDR2 SVGIG (reference sequence). CDR3 length: 15 residues.

This clone was picked up one time. The rearrangement links TRBV25-1 to TRBJ1-2; D gene uncertain. The germline CDR1 and CDR2 sequences are MGHDK and SYGVNS. This CDR3 is 13 amino acids long. The V and J ends lost 3 bases and 4 bases respectively, with 9 bases between them. The CDR3 coding sequence is TGTGCCAGCAGTGACATGGGCTCCTATGGCTACACCTTC. This translates into CASSDMGSYGYTF.

This chain connects TRBV30 to TRBJ1-4; D unclear. Between the trimmed V and J ends, which lost 2 bases and 0 bases, there was a span of 10 bases. The CDR3 is 15 residues long. Germline lookup yields CDR1 GTSNPN and CDR2 SVGIG (reference sequence). CDR3 residues: CAWSLSGTTNEKLFF. DNA of the CDR3: TGTGCCTGGAGTCTCAGCGGAACAACTAATGAAAAACTGTTTTTT.

This clone has more than one count but fewer than ten. The chain couples TRBV19 to TRBJ2-2; D not certain. The CDR3 contains 15 residues. V lost 3 bases and J 6 bases, leaving 14 bases between the germline ends. The germline V gene has CDR1 LNHDA and CDR2 SQIVND (reference sequence). The CDR3 loop reads CASSIGSPSAGELFF. Written as DNA, the CDR3 is TGTGCCAGTAGTATCGGGTCCCCCAGCGCCGGGGAGCTGTTTTTT.

V and J are TRBV27 and TRBJ2-5, with TRBD1 identical over 10 bases. V was pared by 4 bases and J by 2 bases, with 7 bases of the junction left unmatched. This CDR3 spans 16 amino acids. Germline V gene sequence: CDR1 MNHEY, CDR2 SMNVEV (reference sequence). CDR3 region: CASSSSGQGKQETQYF. CDR3 bases: TGTGCCAGCAGTTCATCGGGACAGGGGAAACAAGAGACCCAGTACTTC.

This sequence joins TRBV7-8 and TRBJ1-2, with TRBD1 matching over 9 bases. With V trimmed by 3 bases and J by 3 bases, 2 bases remained unmatched. The CDR3 is 14 amino acids. Germline CDR1 SGHVS, CDR2 FQNEAQ. This CDR3 is CASSLDRGDYGYTF. CDR3 in DNA: TGTGCCAGCAGCTTGGACAGGGGTGACTATGGCTACACCTTC.

This clone was observed a handful of times. The chain combines TRBV19 with TRBJ2-1; possibly TRBD2 for D (6 bases). The germline V gene encodes CDR1 LNHDA and CDR2 SQIVND (reference sequence). Trimming took 8 bases from V and 2 from J, leaving 16 bases between them. The CDR3 has 15 amino acids. CDR3: CASASGVGTYNEQFF. CDR3 in DNA: TGTGCCAGTGCCTCGGGGGTGGGAACCTACAATGAGCAGTTCTTC.

The CDR3 region is CASSDQTGFSSNEQFF. CDR3 DNA: TGTGCCAGCAGCGACCAGACAGGGTTTTCAAGCAATGAGCAGTTCTTC. The J gene is TRBJ2-1, the V gene TRBV2; 7 bases match TRBD1. The V gene end was trimmed by 6 bases and the J gene end by 6 bases; junction bases not matched to a gene: 14. Germline assignment: CDR1 SNHLY and CDR2 FYNNEI. The CDR3 consists of 16 residues.

In the case of this clone: This specimen includes other DNA sequences encoding the same CDR3. The V call is TRBV9, the J call TRBJ2-7, with D unresolved. CDR1 SGDLS and CDR2 YYNGEE come from the germline V gene. V was clipped by 1 base and J by 0 bases, with 8 bases between them. This CDR3 is built from 14 residues. The CDR3 nucleotides read TGTGCCAGCAGCGTAACACCTGGCTCCTACGAGCAGTACTTC. Translated: CASSVTPGSYEQYF.

The rearrangement links TRBV25-1 to TRBJ1-3; D might be TRBD1 (5 bases). CDR1 MGHDK and CDR2 SYGVNS come from the germline V gene. This CDR3 contains 12 residues. V shed 5 bases and J shed 8 bases, with 10 bases lying between them. The CDR3 bases are TGTGCCAGCAGTTGGGGCTGGGACACCATATATTTT. It is translated as CASSWGWDTIYF.

The count of this clone is one. The chain employs TRBV29-1 and TRBJ2-3, with TRBD2 identical over 9 bases. The V segment lost 2 bases and the J segment 0 bases; nucleotides outside the gene matches: 3. This CDR3 contains 15 residues. Germline CDR1 and CDR2: SQVTM and ANQGSEA. The CDR3, as DNA: TGCAGCGTTGAACTAGCGGGACATAGCACAGATACGCAGTATTTT. Amino acids: CSVELAGHSTDTQYF.